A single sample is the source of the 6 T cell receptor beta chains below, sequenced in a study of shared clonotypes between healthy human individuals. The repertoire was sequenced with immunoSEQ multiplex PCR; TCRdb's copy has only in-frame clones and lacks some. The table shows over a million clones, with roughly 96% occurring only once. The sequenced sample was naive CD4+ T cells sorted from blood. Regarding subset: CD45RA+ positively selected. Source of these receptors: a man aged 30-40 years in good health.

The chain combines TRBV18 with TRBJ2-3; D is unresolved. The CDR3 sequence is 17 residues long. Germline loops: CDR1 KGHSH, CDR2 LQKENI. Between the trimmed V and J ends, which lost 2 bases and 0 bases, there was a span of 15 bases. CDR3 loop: CASSPFRAKASTDTQYF. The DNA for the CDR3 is TGTGCCAGCTCACCATTTAGGGCTAAGGCCAGCACAGATACGCAGTATTTT.

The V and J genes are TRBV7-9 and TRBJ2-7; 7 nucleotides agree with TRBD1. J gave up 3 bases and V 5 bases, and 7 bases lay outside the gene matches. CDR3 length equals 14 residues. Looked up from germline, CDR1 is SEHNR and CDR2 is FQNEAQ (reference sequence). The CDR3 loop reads CASSGYRGLYEQYF. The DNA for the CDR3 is TGTGCCAGCAGCGGATACAGGGGCCTCTACGAGCAGTACTTC.

The CDR3 DNA sequence: TGTGCCAGCGGTATCTTCGGGACAGGGCCTCCCCGGCAGTACTTC. Its protein is CASGIFGTGPPRQYF. The chain joins TRBV27 to TRBJ2-7, with 9 bases aligning to TRBD1. There are 15 residues in the CDR3. CDR1 is MNHEY and CDR2 is SMNVEV in the germline V gene (reference sequence). J was trimmed by 9 bases and V by 8 bases; bases with no gene match: 17.

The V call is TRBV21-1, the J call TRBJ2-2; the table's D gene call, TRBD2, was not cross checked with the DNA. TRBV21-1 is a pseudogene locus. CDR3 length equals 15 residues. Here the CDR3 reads CASSTRTSVTGELFF. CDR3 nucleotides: TGTGCCAGCAGCACGCGGACTAGCGTAACCGGGGAGCTGTTTTTT.

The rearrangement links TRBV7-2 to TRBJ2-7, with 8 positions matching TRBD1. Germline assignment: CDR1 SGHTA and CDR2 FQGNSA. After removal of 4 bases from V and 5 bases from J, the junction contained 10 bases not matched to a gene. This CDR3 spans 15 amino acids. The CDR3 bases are TGTGCCAGCAGCTCAACCTGGACAGGGCGCAACGAGCAGTACTTC. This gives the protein CASSSTWTGRNEQYF.

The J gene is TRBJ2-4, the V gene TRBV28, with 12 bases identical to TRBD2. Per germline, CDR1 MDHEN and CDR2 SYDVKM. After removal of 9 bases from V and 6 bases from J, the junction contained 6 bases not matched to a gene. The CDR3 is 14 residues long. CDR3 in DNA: TGTGCCAGTCTTCCGGGACTAGCGGGAAACATTCAGTACTTC. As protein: CASLPGLAGNIQYF.